A selection of T cell receptor beta chains follows, all from one sample in a study of cytomegalovirus exposure and HLA in healthy donors. Sequenced by immunoSEQ multiplex PCR; TCRdb stores in-frame clones only, minus some. The repertoire has 100,000 to 120,000 clones, 86% of them found once; the top ten carry more than 1.5%. Input material: PBMCs. The receptors derive from a man in his forties or fifties in good health and CMV-seronegative. Both conserved end residues are part of each CDR3. The D gene is left open where the match is weak. Only some rows state a clone size, as once, few, many or a class for expanded clones.

.,TRBJ1-1,TRBD1,TRBV11-1,CASSFRTGGTEAFF,TGTGCCAGCAGCTTCAGGACAGGGGGGACTGAAGCTTTCTTT
.,TRBJ2-4,.,TRBV9,CASSASGRTANIQYF,TGTGCCAGCAGCGCTTCAGGGAGGACGGCGAACATTCAGTACTTC
.,TRBJ1-1,.,TRBV5-1,CASKIEGVNTEAFF,TGCGCCAGCAAGATTGAGGGGGTGAACACTGAAGCTTTCTTT
.,TRBJ2-1,.,TRBV11-3,CASSFGGWGDYNEQFF,TGTGCCAGCAGTTTTGGGGGGTGGGGAGACTACAATGAGCAGTTCTTC
once,TRBJ2-3,.,TRBV5-6,CASAPRGSDTQYF,TGTGCCAGCGCACCTCGGGGATCAGATACGCAGTATTTT
.,TRBJ1-1,.,TRBV5-1,CASSSGGRSTEAFF,TGCGCCAGCAGCTCCGGCGGGAGGAGCACTGAAGCTTTCTTT
.,TRBJ1-5,.,TRBV28,CASSLTAAPQHF,TGTGCCAGCAGTCTAACAGCGGCGCCCCAGCATTTT
.,TRBJ1-4,.,TRBV5-6,CASGHATNEKLFF,TGTGCCAGCGGCCATGCAACTAATGAAAAACTGTTTTTT
.,TRBJ1-1,TRBD1,TRBV2,CASRHRGLNTEAFF,TGTGCCAGCAGACACAGGGGTTTGAACACTGAAGCTTTCTTT
.,TRBJ2-7,TRBD1,TRBV28,CASNTDRGLYEQYF,TGTGCCAGCAATACGGACAGGGGGCTTTACGAGCAGTACTTC
.,TRBJ1-4,TRBD1,TRBV29-1,CSVGGGQGSNEKLFF,TGCAGCGTGGGAGGGGGACAGGGAAGTAATGAAAAACTGTTTTTT
few,TRBJ2-1,TRBD2,TRBV5-1,CASSLVSSGGGRNEQFF,TGCGCCAGCAGCTTGGTTTCTAGCGGGGGGGGACGCAATGAGCAGTTCTTC
once,TRBJ2-7,.,TRBV4-2,CASSHSPNRELVRYEQYF,TGTGCCAGCAGCCATTCCCCCAACAGGGAGCTTGTGCGCTACGAGCAGTACTTC
.,TRBJ1-2,.,TRBV6-5,CASSYSMGEEYGYTF,TGTGCCAGCAGTTACTCGATGGGGGAGGAATATGGCTACACCTTC
.,TRBJ1-3,.,TRBV30,CAWNAASGNTIYF,TGTGCCTGGAATGCCGCGTCCGGAAACACCATATATTTT
.,TRBJ1-1,.,TRBV28,CASSHPPGHVNTEAFF,TGTGCCAGCAGTCATCCCCCGGGACACGTCAACACTGAAGCTTTCTTT
.,TRBJ1-1,.,TRBV6-5,CASSYPGVSTEAFF,TGTGCCAGCAGTTACCCAGGGGTCTCCACTGAAGCTTTCTTT
.,TRBJ1-3,.,TRBV9,CASTRTAVSGNTIYF,TGTGCCAGCACCAGGACAGCTGTCTCTGGAAACACCATATATTTT
.,TRBJ1-4,TRBD1,TRBV5-1,CASSTDRGHEKLFF,TGCGCCAGCAGCACAGACAGGGGGCATGAAAAACTGTTTTTT
.,TRBJ2-7,TRBD1,TRBV5-1,CASSDRAYEQYF,TGCGCCAGTTCGGACAGGGCGTATGAGCAGTACTTC
.,TRBJ1-5,.,TRBV5-4,CASSSGGGPQHF,TGTGCCAGCAGTTCGGGAGGGGGGCCCCAGCATTTT
.,TRBJ2-1,TRBD1,TRBV7-7,CASSLRTGDNEQFF,TGTGCCAGCAGCCTGAGGACAGGGGACAATGAGCAGTTCTTC
.,TRBJ2-5,TRBD2,TRBV4-1,CASSQVGPSGLETQYF,TGCGCCAGCAGCCAAGTAGGTCCTAGCGGACTAGAGACCCAGTACTTC
.,TRBJ1-1,.,TRBV30,CAWSPPGRVAFF,TGTGCCTGGAGTCCACCGGGGAGGGTGGCTTTCTTT
.,TRBJ2-4,TRBD1,TRBV30,CAWSVRDRAYF,TGTGCCTGGAGTGTGCGCGACAGGGCCTACTTC
.,TRBJ1-6,.,TRBV6-1,CASSHLSSYNSPLHF,TGTGCCAGCAGCCATCTGAGCTCCTATAATTCACCCCTCCACTTT
.,TRBJ1-5,TRBD1,TRBV5-1,CASSSGTGVNQPQHF,TGCGCCAGCAGTTCCGGGACAGGGGTTAATCAGCCCCAGCATTTT
.,TRBJ1-1,.,TRBV13,CASSLDEGRVAFF,TGTGCCAGCAGCTTAGACGAAGGGAGGGTAGCTTTCTTT
.,TRBJ1-2,.,TRBV4-2,CASSQLGSNYGYTF,TGTGCCAGCAGCCAACTCGGGTCCAACTATGGCTACACCTTC
.,TRBJ1-3,TRBD1,TRBV4-1,CASSRPAGDRALSGNTIYF,TGCGCCAGCAGCCGCCCTGCGGGGGACAGGGCCCTCTCTGGAAACACCATATATTTT
.,TRBJ2-5,TRBD2,TRBV7-9,CASSSYLAGDGETQYF,TGTGCCAGCAGCTCCTACCTAGCGGGCGATGGTGAGACCCAGTACTTC
.,TRBJ1-4,TRBD1,TRBV28,CASRGTARDEKLFF,TGTGCCAGCAGGGGGACAGCCCGGGATGAGAAACTGTTTTTT
few,TRBJ2-7,TRBD1,TRBV6-5,CASSPRTGNYEQYF,TGTGCCAGCAGCCCACGGACAGGTAACTACGAGCAGTACTTC
once,TRBJ1-1,.,TRBV6-1,CASSEWGDQNTEAFF,TGTGCCAGCAGTGAGTGGGGGGACCAGAACACTGAAGCTTTCTTT
.,TRBJ2-7,.,TRBV6-1,CASSEGIGVYEQYF,TGTGCCAGCAGTGAAGGTATAGGGGTTTACGAGCAGTACTTC
.,TRBJ1-6,TRBD1,TRBV4-3,CASSQEGQGFSPLHF,TGCGCCAGCAGCCAAGAGGGACAGGGATTTTCACCCCTCCACTTT
.,TRBJ2-1,.,TRBV5-6,CASSLFFEGGLPYNEQFF,TGTGCCAGCAGCTTGTTTTTTGAGGGGGGGCTCCCCTACAATGAGCAGTTCTTC